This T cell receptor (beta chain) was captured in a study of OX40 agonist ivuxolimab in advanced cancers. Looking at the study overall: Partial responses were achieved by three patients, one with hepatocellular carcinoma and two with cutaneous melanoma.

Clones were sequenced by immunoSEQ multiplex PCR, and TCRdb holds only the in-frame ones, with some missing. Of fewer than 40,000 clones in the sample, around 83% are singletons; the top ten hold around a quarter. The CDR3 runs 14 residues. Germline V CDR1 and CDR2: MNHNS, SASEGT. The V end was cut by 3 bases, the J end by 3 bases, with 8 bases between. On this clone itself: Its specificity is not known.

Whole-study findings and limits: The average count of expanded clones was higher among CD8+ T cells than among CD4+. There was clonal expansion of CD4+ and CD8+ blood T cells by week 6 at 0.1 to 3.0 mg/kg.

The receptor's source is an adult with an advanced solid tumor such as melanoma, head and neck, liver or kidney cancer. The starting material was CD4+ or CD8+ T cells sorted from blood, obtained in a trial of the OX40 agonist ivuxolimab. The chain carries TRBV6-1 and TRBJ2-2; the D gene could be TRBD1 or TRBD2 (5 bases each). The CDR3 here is CASSELGDTGELFF. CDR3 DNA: TGTGCCAGCAGTGAGTTGGGGGACACCGGGGAGCTGTTTTTT.